These 4 T cell receptor beta chains originate from one sample sequenced in a study of spatial heterogeneity in lung cancer. From the 5' RACE reads, TCRdb called clonotypes with MiXCR, one entry per CDR3 protein. Here the sample spans approximately 29,000 distinct CDR3 sequences, roughly 8.4% being singletons. The time point was: sample taken at primary tumor resection. Without sorting, whole RNA was sequenced from tumor, nontumor lung or frozen PBMC. The sample in question was PBMCs, obtained at surgery. The receptors originated from a female donor with early-stage non-small cell lung cancer.

This clonotype was detected many times. The genes are TRBV12-3 or TRBV12-4 and TRBJ2-3, with 15 bases lining up with TRBD2. This CDR3 has 17 amino acids. Losses at the gene ends were 6 bases for V and 2 bases for J; bases not matched to a gene: 6. The CDR3, as DNA: TGTGCCAGCAGGCTCGGACTAGCGGGAGGGCTCACAGATACGCAGTATTTT. As protein: CASRLGLAGGLTDTQYF.

The table lists this clonotype with many counts. This chain joins TRBV19 and TRBJ1-2; TRBD1 agrees at 8 bases. The CDR3 totals 13 residues. The J segment lost 1 base and the V segment lost 10 bases, leaving 5 bases of the junction unmatched. Germline V gene lookup returns CDR1 LNHDA and CDR2 SQIVND (reference sequence). This CDR3 is CATLDRDNYGYTF. The CDR3 DNA reads TGTGCCACCCTGGACAGGGATAACTATGGCTACACCTTC.

The chain joins TRBV29-1 to TRBJ1-3; D might be TRBD1 (5 bases). This CDR3 region has 13 residues. CDR1 is SQVTM, CDR2 ANQGSEA, per germline. Deletions cut 3 bases from V and 3 bases from J, with 9 bases between. The CDR3 region is CSVEGLNGNTIYF. Written as DNA, the CDR3 is TGCAGCGTTGAGGGACTGAATGGAAACACCATATATTTT. Supplemented by reference TRBV29-1 and TRBJ1-3, the full variable domain reads SAVISQKPSRDICQRGTSLTIQCQVDSQVTMMFWYRQQPGQSLTLIATANQGSEATYESGFVIDKFPISRPNLTFSTLTVSNMSPEDSSIYLCSVEGLNGNTIYFGEGSWLTVV.

This clonotype was counted between two and nine times. The chain joins TRBV15 to TRBJ2-7, with D possibly being TRBD2 (6 bases). Trimming pared 5 bases from V and 0 bases from J, leaving 11 bases between. Germline V gives CDR1 LNHNV, CDR2 YYDKDF (reference sequence). The CDR3 sequence is 14 residues long. Here the CDR3 reads CATSPGGSSYEQYF. In DNA, the CDR3 is TGTGCCACCAGCCCCGGAGGGAGCTCCTACGAGCAGTACTTC.